The 2 T cell receptor beta chains below come from one sample, sequenced in a study of OX40 agonist ivuxolimab in advanced cancers. Assay: immunoSEQ multiplex PCR; the TCRdb copy retains only in-frame clones and omits some. This table has tens of thousands of clones, roughly four fifths appearing once. The source was CD4+ or CD8+ T cells sorted from blood, collected in a trial of the OX40 agonist ivuxolimab. These TCRs come from an adult with an advanced solid tumor such as melanoma, head and neck, liver or kidney cancer.

The chain combines TRBV4-3 with TRBJ2-7; D is ambiguous. Germline V gene data show CDR1 as LGHNA and CDR2 as YSLEER. This CDR3 contains 15 residues. V was pared by 0 bases and J by 6 bases, with 15 bases between. The CDR3 DNA is TGCGCCAGCAGCCAAGATGAAAGTATATCGCGCGAGCAGTACTTC. Its protein is CASSQDESISREQYF.

By sample fraction, this clone is medium-sized (0.01 to 0.1%). This chain uses TRBV23-1 with TRBJ2-7; 8 bases are shared with TRBD1. TRBV23-1 is labeled an ORF, and its function is uncertain. CDR3 length: 13 residues. V lost 9 bases, J lost 5 bases, and 9 bases stayed unmatched. CDR3 DNA: TGCGCCAGGGCGGACAGGGCACTCCACGAGCAGTACTTC. It specifies CARADRALHEQYF.